A selection of T cell receptor beta chains follows, all from one sample in a study of vaccination effects on CD4 cells after COVID-19. This table comes from immunoSEQ multiplex PCR, and its TCRdb copy is limited to in-frame clones, with some not included. The table has 55,000 to 70,000 clones, roughly 76% seen once; the top ten hold around 0.95%. No antigen has been assigned to these receptors. The material sequenced was CD4+ T cells from PBMCs cultured with HCoV-OC43 spike peptides, taken after COVID-19 vaccination. The source of these receptors is a human donor who received a COVID-19 vaccine. The CDR3 runs from the conserved cysteine through the conserved F or W. The order of the fields is V gene, J gene, CDR3 protein.

>TRBV24-1|TRBJ1-5
CATSDSRRGGNQPQHF
>TRBV3-1/TRBV3-2|TRBJ1-4
CASSQAPDRGTNEKLFF
>TRBV5-6|TRBJ2-1
CASSFISRNEQFF
>TRBV5-1|TRBJ1-5
CASSPGTDHNQPQHF
>TRBV19|TRBJ1-2
CASSRNGPSYGYTF
>TRBV10-1|TRBJ1-5
CASSDCPRGGHVSNQPQHF
>TRBV5-1|TRBJ2-3
CASSQRPRPSTDTQYF
>TRBV14|TRBJ1-1
CASSQVTETEAFF
>TRBV2|TRBJ1-2
CASRREGAGGYTF
>TRBV7-9|TRBJ1-2
CASSLGRGQVNYGYTF
>TRBV24-1|TRBJ1-1
CATSDSGYTEAFF
>TRBV28|TRBJ2-3
CASSPRTDGTDTQYF
>TRBV5-1|TRBJ2-1
CASSLSILAGSGVSSYNEQFF
>TRBV6-2/TRBV6-3|TRBJ2-3
CASSTREDTQYF